This TCR beta chain was documented in a study of blood T cell repertoires in COVID-19. Looking at the study overall: Spain, Italy and the United States supplied samples that represented acute and convalescent COVID-19. The cDNA or gDNA used as material had been derived from T cells, B-cell-depleted T cells, or PBMCs.

As originally analysed: Researchers report that nucleated cell counts were estimated from reference gene primer amplification. Produced via immunoSEQ multiplex PCR; TCRdb's table is partial and in-frame only. V and J calls plus clone size are reproduced from that table; the DNA served to infer D and trimming. The sample records 280,000 or so clones, approximately 88% being singletons. Trimming took 5 bases from V and 0 from J, leaving 9 bases between them. This CDR3 contains 14 residues. Germline CDR1 and CDR2: MNHEY and SVGAGI. The sample was peripheral blood. This TCR came from a woman in her twenties or thirties who had recovered from COVID-19. The chain joins TRBV6-5 to TRBJ2-3; the D gene is possibly TRBD2 (6 bases). The DNA of the CDR3 is TGTGCCAGCAGTACGGGACTTAGCACAGATACGCAGTATTTT. Protein product: CASSTGLSTDTQYF.